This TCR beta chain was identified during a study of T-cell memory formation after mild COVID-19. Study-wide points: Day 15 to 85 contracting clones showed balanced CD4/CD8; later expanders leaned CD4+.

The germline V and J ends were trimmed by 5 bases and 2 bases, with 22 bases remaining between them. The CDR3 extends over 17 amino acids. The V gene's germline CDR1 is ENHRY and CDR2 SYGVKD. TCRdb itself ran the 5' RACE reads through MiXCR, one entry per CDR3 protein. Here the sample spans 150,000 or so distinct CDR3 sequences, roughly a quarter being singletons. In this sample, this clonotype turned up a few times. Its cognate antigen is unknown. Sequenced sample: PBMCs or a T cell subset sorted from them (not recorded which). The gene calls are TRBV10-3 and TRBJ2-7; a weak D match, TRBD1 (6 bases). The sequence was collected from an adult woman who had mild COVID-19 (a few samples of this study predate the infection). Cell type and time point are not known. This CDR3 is CAISSSPHGTTTYEQYF. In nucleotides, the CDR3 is TGTGCCATCAGTTCTTCTCCCCACGGGACAACTACCTACGAGCAGTACTTC.